Below are 14 T cell receptor beta chains sequenced from a single sample in a study of cytomegalovirus exposure and HLA in healthy donors. PCR involved 60 Vbeta and 13 Jbeta primers. The repertoire was sequenced with immunoSEQ multiplex PCR; TCRdb's copy has only in-frame clones and lacks some. The table shows 150,000 or so clones, with around 75% occurring only once. Sample: PBMCs. The receptors were gathered from a man younger than 30 in good health and CMV-seropositive.

The chain couples TRBV30 to TRBJ2-3; 7 nucleotides agree with TRBD2. Germline CDR1 reads GTSNPN; CDR2 reads SVGIG (reference sequence). The junction had 14 bases not matched to a gene; V was cut back by 6 bases and J by 8 bases. The CDR3 sequence is 14 residues long. The CDR3 DNA sequence: TGTGCCTGCCAAATTAGCGGGTCTAGGGGTACGCAGTATTTT. Its translation: CACQISGSRGTQYF.

This clone was recorded a few times. J is TRBJ2-1 and V is TRBV14; TRBD2 is a possible D gene (6 bases). The CDR3 is 17 residues long. V was trimmed by 0 bases and J by 6 bases, leaving 18 bases between them. CDR1 is SGHDN, CDR2 FVKESK, per germline. The CDR3 bases are TGTGCCAGCAGCCAAGATCCTTCGGGACTCAGCGTCAATGAGCAGTTCTTC. This translates into CASSQDPSGLSVNEQFF.

The chain recombines TRBV18 with TRBJ1-5; 8 nucleotides align to TRBD1. The CDR3 has 16 residues. J was trimmed by 9 bases and V by 1 base; bases with no gene match: 11. In germline, CDR1 is KGHSH, CDR2 LQKENI. The CDR3 DNA reads as TGTGCCAGCTCACCACGTATAGGGACAGGTACAGGGCCCCAGCATTTT. This codes for CASSPRIGTGTGPQHF.

The chain combines TRBV4-1 with TRBJ1-2; 8 bases are shared with TRBD1. Germline CDR1 MGHRA, CDR2 YSYEKL. Unmatched junction bases numbered 5, after V lost 1 base and J lost 4 bases. The CDR3 is 15 residues long. CDR3 protein: CASSQGTGNPYGYTF. As DNA, the CDR3 is TGCGCCAGCAGCCAAGGGACAGGGAACCCCTATGGCTACACCTTC.

There are a few counts of this clone. The V and J genes are TRBV29-1 and TRBJ1-4, with 7 bases matching TRBD1. The germline V gene encodes CDR1 SQVTM and CDR2 ANQGSEA. V gave up 1 base and J gave up 4 bases; unmatched junction bases: 3. This CDR3 has 14 amino acids. The CDR3 coding sequence is TGCAGCGTTGAAGCGGCAGGGGGTAATGAAAAACTGTTTTTT. It encodes CSVEAAGGNEKLFF. The whole variable domain, remainder taken from reference TRBV29-1 and TRBJ1-4, is SAVISQKPSRDICQRGTSLTIQCQVDSQVTMMFWYRQQPGQSLTLIATANQGSEATYESGFVIDKFPISRPNLTFSTLTVSNMSPEDSSIYLCSVEAAGGNEKLFFGSGTQLSVL.

V and J are TRBV28 and TRBJ2-2; D possibly corresponds to TRBD2 (6 bases). The CDR3 is made up of 15 amino acids. Germline assignment: CDR1 MDHEN and CDR2 SYDVKM. Trimming removed 6 bases from V and 6 bases from J, with 17 bases in between. CDR3 nucleotides: TGTGCCAGCAGACTTGGCGGGATGTGGTCCGGGGAGCTGTTTTTT. Encoded protein: CASRLGGMWSGELFF.

V usage is TRBV5-6 and J usage is TRBJ2-5, with D possibly matching TRBD2 (6 bases). Germline V gene lookup returns CDR1 SGHDT and CDR2 YYEEEE. V dropped 0 bases and J dropped 3 bases, with 9 bases sitting between them. This CDR3 comprises 14 residues. CDR3 protein: CASSLGQREETQYF. CDR3 DNA sequence: TGTGCCAGCAGCTTGGGTCAGCGGGAAGAGACCCAGTACTTC.

This clone was found a few times. The chain joins TRBV29-1 to TRBJ1-1; 8 bases map to TRBD1. After removal of 4 bases from V and 4 bases from J, the junction contained 5 bases not matched to a gene. Germline V gene sequence: CDR1 SQVTM, CDR2 ANQGSEA. The CDR3 totals 13 residues. The CDR3 sequence is CSVGDRGGTEAFF. The DNA of the CDR3 is TGCAGCGTTGGAGACAGGGGCGGCACTGAAGCTTTCTTT.

The chain has TRBV5-1 and TRBJ2-1; 9 bases align to TRBD2. V was clipped by 0 bases and J by 5 bases; unmatched bases: 15. The length of the CDR3 is 19 residues. Germline V CDR1 and CDR2: SGHRS, YFSETQ. DNA of the CDR3: TGCGCCAGCAGCTTGGTAGTAGCGGGAGTCCCCATCGGGGACAATGAGCAGTTCTTC. This codes for CASSLVVAGVPIGDNEQFF.

The CDR3 DNA reads TGTGCCAGCAGCCCGAGTCGTCCTGGAAACACCATATATTTT. Its translation is CASSPSRPGNTIYF. The chain joins TRBV7-8 to TRBJ1-3; D unresolved. Trimming stripped 5 bases from V and 2 bases from J, with 10 bases between. CDR3 length: 14 amino acids. Germline assignment: CDR1 SGHVS and CDR2 FQNEAQ.

V usage is TRBV29-1 and J usage is TRBJ2-1; TRBD2 might be the D (7 bases). Germline V gene lookup returns CDR1 SQVTM and CDR2 ANQGSEA. The length of the CDR3 is 13 residues. Trimming took 1 base from V and 14 from J, leaving 18 bases between them. CDR3 residues: CSVEGPIGRGEFF. CDR3 sequence (DNA): TGCAGCGTTGAAGGTCCTATTGGGAGGGGGGAGTTCTTC.

This clone came up once. The J gene is TRBJ1-2, the V gene TRBV28; maybe TRBD1 (5 bases). With 8 bases removed from V and 5 bases from J, the gap between germline ends came to 21 bases. CDR3 length: 15 residues. In germline, CDR1 is MDHEN, CDR2 SYDVKM. The CDR3 protein is CASAEAGIVGYGYTF. DNA for the CDR3: TGTGCCAGCGCTGAGGCAGGGATTGTTGGGTATGGCTACACCTTC.

J is TRBJ2-3 and V is TRBV27; perhaps TRBD2 as D (6 bases). V was cut by 4 bases and J by 5 bases, with 16 bases left in between. Germline V gene sequence: CDR1 MNHEY, CDR2 SMNVEV (reference sequence). The CDR3 totals 15 residues. This CDR3 is CASSSSTSGKDTQYF. CDR3 in DNA: TGTGCCAGCAGTTCGTCGACTAGTGGCAAAGATACGCAGTATTTT.

The rearrangement links TRBV5-1 to TRBJ1-2, with D unresolved. CDR3 size: 14 residues. Trimming pared 1 base from V and 2 bases from J, leaving 9 bases between. CDR1 and CDR2 (germline): SGHRS, YFSETQ. The CDR3 DNA reads TGCGCCAGCAGCTTGTTTGTGCAGAACTATGGCTACACCTTC. It specifies CASSLFVQNYGYTF.